This T cell receptor (beta chain) emerged from a study of blood T cells in healthy people across ages. This clonotype was picked up a small number of times. A second about 7 to 11 cycle PCR used barcoded and J-beta primers. TCRdb ran MiXCR on the 5' RACE reads and lists one entry per CDR3 protein. The table has 920,000 or so distinct CDR3 sequences, 35% to 55% seen once. Sequencing was performed on blood. This TCR came from a woman aged 55 to 70 in good health.

This CDR3 is CAIRFGTGSIQYF. The DNA for the CDR3 is TGTGCCATCAGATTCGGGACAGGGAGTATTCAGTACTTC. The V and J genes are TRBV10-3 and TRBJ2-4; 9 bases line up with TRBD1. CDR1 and CDR2 (germline): ENHRY, SYGVKD. Trimming took 6 bases from V and 10 from J; bases not matched to a gene: 7. The CDR3 is 13 residues long.